This TCR beta chain was obtained from a study of blood T cell repertoires in COVID-19. Germline loops: CDR1 SQVTM, CDR2 ANQGSEA. The CDR3 runs to 15 residues. The ends were cut back, 1 base at V and 0 bases at J, with 10 bases in the middle. Clones were read by immunoSEQ multiplex PCR, and TCRdb kept only the in-frame ones, dropping some. The sample has roughly 280,000 clones, roughly 90% seen once; the top ten hold about 11%. The clonotype originates from a woman between 25 and 40 years old with COVID-19, enrolled during active disease. The chain is built from TRBV29-1 and TRBJ2-1; D is ambiguous. Sequencing input: peripheral blood. The CDR3 region has the DNA TGCAGCGTTGAAGGGCTCTCCCACTCCTACAATGAGCAGTTCTTC. Encoded protein: CSVEGLSHSYNEQFF.